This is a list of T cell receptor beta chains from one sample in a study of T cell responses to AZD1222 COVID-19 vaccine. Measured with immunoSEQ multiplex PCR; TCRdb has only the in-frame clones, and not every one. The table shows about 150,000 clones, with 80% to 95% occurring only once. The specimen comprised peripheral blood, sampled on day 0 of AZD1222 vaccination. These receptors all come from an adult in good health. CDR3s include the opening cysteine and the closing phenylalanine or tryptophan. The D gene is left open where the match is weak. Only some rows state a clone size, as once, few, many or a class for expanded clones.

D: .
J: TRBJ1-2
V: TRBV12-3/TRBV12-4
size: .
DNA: TGTGCCAGCAGCCCGGACAAGAGCTATGGCTACACCTTC
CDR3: CASSPDKSYGYTF

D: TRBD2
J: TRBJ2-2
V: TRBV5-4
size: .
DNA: TGTGCCAGCAGCCCGCCGACTAGCGGTAGGGGGACCGGGGAGCTGTTTTTT
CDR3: CASSPPTSGRGTGELFF

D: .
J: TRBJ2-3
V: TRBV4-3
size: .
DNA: TGCGCCAGCAGCCAAGATCCCAGACTAGCAGATACGCAGTATTTT
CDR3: CASSQDPRLADTQYF

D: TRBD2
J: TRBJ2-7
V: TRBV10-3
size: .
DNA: TGTGCCATCAGTGCCGGGACTAGCGGGGCAGCCTACGAGCAGTACTTC
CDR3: CAISAGTSGAAYEQYF

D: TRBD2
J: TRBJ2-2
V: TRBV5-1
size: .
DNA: TGCGCCAGCAGCTTGGATCTCACGGCGGGAGTGGGCGGGGAGCTGTTTTTT
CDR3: CASSLDLTAGVGGELFF

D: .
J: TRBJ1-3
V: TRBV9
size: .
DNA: TGTGCCAGCAGCGGTGACAGGCTATTCTCTGGAAACACCATATATTTT
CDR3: CASSGDRLFSGNTIYF

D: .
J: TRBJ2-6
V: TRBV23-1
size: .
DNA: TGCGCCAGCAGTCAATGGCGGGCCAACGATTTCTCTGGGGCCAACGTCCTGACTTTC
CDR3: CASSQWRANDFSGANVLTF

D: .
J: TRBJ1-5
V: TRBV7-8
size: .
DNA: TGTGCCAGCAGCTTAGAGGGTTGGCAGCCCCAGCATTTT
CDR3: CASSLEGWQPQHF

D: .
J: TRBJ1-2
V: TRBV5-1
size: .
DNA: TGCGCCAGCAGCTTGGCCGAAGGGGATGGCTACACCTTC
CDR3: CASSLAEGDGYTF

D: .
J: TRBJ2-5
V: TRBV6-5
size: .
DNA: TGTGCCAGCAGTTTGACAGGCCTCGGAACCCAGTACTTC
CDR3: CASSLTGLGTQYF

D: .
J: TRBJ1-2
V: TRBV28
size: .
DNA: TGTGCCAGCAGGACGGGGGCTTATGGCTACACCTTC
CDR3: CASRTGAYGYTF

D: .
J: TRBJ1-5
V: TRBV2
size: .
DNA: TGTGCCAGCAGTGAAGTCTTCAGGGGCAGCAATCAGCCCCAGCATTTT
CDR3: CASSEVFRGSNQPQHF

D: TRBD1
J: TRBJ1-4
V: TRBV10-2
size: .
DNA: TGCGCCAGCAGACAGGGGACTAATGAAAAACTGTTTTTT
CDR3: CASRQGTNEKLFF

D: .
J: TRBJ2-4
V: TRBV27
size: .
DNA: TGTGCCAGCAGTTTAGCAGCGTCAGCCAAAAACATTCAGTACTTC
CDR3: CASSLAASAKNIQYF

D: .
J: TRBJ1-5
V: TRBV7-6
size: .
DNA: TGTGCCAGCGCGAAGGAGCAGGGAAACAATCAGCCCCAGCATTTT
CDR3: CASAKEQGNNQPQHF

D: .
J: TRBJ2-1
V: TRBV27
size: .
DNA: TGTGCCAGCTCCAGGTTGGGGATCCCTGAGCAGTTCTTC
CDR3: CASSRLGIPEQFF

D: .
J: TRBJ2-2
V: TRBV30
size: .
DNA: TGTGCCTGGAGTGTACCTAGAGGTGACAACACCGGGGAGCTGTTTTTT
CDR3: CAWSVPRGDNTGELFF

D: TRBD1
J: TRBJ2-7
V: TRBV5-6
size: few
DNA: TGTGCCAGCACTCCGGGACAGGGTCATTACGAGCAGTACTTC
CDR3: CASTPGQGHYEQYF

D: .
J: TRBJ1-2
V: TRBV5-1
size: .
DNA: TGCGCCAGCAGCTTGGATAACTATGGCTACACCTTC
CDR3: CASSLDNYGYTF

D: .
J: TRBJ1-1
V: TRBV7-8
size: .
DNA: TGTGCCAGCAGCCGGGACGACCAAATGAACACTGAAGCTTTCTTT
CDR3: CASSRDDQMNTEAFF

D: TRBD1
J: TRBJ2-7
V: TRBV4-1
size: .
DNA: TGCGCCAGCAGCCAGATGACAGGGGTGGGCTACGAGCAGTACTTC
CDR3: CASSQMTGVGYEQYF

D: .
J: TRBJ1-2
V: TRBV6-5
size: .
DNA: TGTGCCAGCAAAAGACCCTCGGCTAACTATGGCTACACCTTC
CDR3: CASKRPSANYGYTF

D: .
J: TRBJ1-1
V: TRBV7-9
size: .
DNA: TGTGCCAGCAGCTCCAGGGGTTGGAACACTGAAGCTTTCTTT
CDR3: CASSSRGWNTEAFF

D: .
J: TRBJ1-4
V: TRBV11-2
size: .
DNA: TGTGCCAGCAGCCCTCTCTCCAAAAATGAAAAACTGTTTTTT
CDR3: CASSPLSKNEKLFF

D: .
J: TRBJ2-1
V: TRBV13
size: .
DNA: TGTGCCAGCAGCTTATTCGGGACCAACCGCAATGAGCAGTTCTTC
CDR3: CASSLFGTNRNEQFF

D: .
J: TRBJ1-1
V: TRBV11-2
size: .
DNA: TGTGCCAGCAGCTTAGATCCAAGGGTTGGGACTTTCTTT
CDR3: CASSLDPRVGTFF

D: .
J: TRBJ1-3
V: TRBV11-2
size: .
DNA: TGTGCCAGCACCCGACTGAGGGGAAGGTCTGGAAACACCATATATTTT
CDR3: CASTRLRGRSGNTIYF

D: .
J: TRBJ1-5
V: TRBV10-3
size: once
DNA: TGTGCCATCAGTGAGGGGGGCAGTACCAATGGGCAGCCCCAGCATTTT
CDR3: CAISEGGSTNGQPQHF

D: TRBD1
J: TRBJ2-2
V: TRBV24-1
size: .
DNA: TGTGCCACCAGTGATTACGACAGGGGCACCGGGGAGCTGTTTTTT
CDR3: CATSDYDRGTGELFF